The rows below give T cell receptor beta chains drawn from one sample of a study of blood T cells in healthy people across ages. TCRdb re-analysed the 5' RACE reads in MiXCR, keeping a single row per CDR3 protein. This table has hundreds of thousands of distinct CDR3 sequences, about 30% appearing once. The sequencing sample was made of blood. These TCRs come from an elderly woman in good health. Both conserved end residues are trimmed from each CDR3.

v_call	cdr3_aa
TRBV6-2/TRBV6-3	ASMRTGTYGYT
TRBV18	ASSPMAGGSGANVLT
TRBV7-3	ASSLTGAGGARTDTQY
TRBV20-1	SARDPSSGEDEQF
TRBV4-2	ASSQKDGIISYNEQF
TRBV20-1	SASSGGGWGSYEQY
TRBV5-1	ASSEGQLRNTEAF
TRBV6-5	ASSRDLQGATEAF
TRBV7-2	ASSLIRVGPRGEQY
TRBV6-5	ASSYSPPGQGPGNTIY
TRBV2	ASTFGQGGEQY
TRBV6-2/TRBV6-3	ASTLEGRSNYGYT
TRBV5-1	ASGPGRNLMNTEAF
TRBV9	ASSALEFSNTGELF
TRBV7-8	ASSFIPGPGRATQY
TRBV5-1	ASSREGRSTEAF
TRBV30	AWSASQGEQF
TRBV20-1	SARDRTGRHEQY
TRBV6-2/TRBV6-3	ASSYLGVKNIQY
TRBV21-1	ASSPNEAGRHEQY
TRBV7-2	ASSRGAGSSYNEQF
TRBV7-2	ASSLTGSPSYNEQF
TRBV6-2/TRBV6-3	ASRRPTSGGLRDSYEQY
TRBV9	ASGVGPKGENQY
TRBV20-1	SASGGSGTDTQY
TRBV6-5	ASTRTYATNEKLF
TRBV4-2	ASSQVNSDGKSLH
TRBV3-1	ASSQGDFGYT
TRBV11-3	ASSPSAGGSTDTQY
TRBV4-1	ASSQLDSASYEQY
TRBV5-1	ASSFSPSGGADNEQF
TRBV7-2	ASSSDPAGFYNEQF
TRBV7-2	ASSGTGGPNIQY